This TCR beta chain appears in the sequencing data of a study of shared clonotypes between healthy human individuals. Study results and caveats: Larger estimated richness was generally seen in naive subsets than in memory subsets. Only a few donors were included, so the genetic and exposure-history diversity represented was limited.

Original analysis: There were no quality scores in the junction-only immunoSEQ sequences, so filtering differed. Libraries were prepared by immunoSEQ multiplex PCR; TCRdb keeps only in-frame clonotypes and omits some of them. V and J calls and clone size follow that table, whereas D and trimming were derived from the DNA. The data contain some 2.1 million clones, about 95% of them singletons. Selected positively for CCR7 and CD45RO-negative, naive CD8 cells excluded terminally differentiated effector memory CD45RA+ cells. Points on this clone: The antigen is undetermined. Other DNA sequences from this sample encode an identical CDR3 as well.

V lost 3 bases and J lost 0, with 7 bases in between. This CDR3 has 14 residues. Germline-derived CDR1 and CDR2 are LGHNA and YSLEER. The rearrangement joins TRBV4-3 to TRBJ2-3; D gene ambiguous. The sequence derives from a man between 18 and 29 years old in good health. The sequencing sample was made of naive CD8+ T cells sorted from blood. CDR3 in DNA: TGCGCCAGCAGCCAGGTTGGAAGCACAGATACGCAGTATTTT. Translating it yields CASSQVGSTDTQYF.